This T cell receptor beta chain appears in the sequencing data of a study of T cells after yellow fever vaccination. Regarding the study as a whole: Reappearing after the booster were most of the clones from primary vaccination (less than 97% CD4, 70% to 90% CD8). The secondary T-cell response peaked on day 5, not day 15, but was weaker.

Trimming removed 4 bases at V and 0 bases at J, with 14 bases between. The CDR3 length is 15 residues. Germline V gene data show CDR1 as SGHRS and CDR2 as YFSETQ. As TCR cDNA was made by 5'RACE template switching, a universal primer site and UMIs were added. One entry per CDR3 protein, called by TCRdb with MiXCR from the 5' RACE reads. The sample shows 610,000 or so distinct CDR3 sequences, 10% to 15% of them seen only once. Ten or more counts support this clonotype. Its antigen is undetermined. The source material was PBMCs, sampled on the day of the yellow fever booster vaccination. The clonotype was recovered from a man aged 25 to 40 who received the YFV17D yellow fever vaccine. The chain couples TRBV5-1 to TRBJ2-7; D might be TRBD2 (5 bases). The CDR3 here is CASSTSGISSYEQYF. In nucleotides, the CDR3 is TGCGCCAGCAGCACTTCCGGGATCAGCTCCTACGAGCAGTACTTC.